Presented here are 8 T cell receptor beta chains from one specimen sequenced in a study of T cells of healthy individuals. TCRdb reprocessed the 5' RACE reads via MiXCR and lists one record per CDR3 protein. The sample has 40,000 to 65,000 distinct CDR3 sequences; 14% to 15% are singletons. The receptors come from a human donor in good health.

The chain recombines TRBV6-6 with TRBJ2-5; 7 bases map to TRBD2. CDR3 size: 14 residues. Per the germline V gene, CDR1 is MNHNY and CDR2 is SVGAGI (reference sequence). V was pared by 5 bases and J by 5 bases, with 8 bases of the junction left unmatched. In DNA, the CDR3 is TGTGCCAGCAGTCCCCGGACTAGTTCGGAGACCCAGTACTTC. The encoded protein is CASSPRTSSETQYF.

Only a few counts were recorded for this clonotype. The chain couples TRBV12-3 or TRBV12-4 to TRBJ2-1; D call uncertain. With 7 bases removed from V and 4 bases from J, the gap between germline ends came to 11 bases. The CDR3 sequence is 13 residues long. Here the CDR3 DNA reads TGTGCCAGCAACCCGGCAGCTTACAATGAGCAGTTCTTC. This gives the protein CASNPAAYNEQFF.

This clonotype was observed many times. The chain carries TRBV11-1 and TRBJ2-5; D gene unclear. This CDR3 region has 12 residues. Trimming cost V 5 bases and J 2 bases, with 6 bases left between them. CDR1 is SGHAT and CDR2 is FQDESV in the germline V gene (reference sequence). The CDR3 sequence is CASSRSQETQYF. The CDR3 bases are TGTGCCAGCAGCCGCTCACAAGAGACCCAGTACTTC. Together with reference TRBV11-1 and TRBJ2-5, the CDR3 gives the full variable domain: EAEVAQSPRYKITEKSQAVAFWCDPISGHATLYWYRQILGQGPELLVQFQDESVVDDSQLPKDRFSAERLKGVDSTLKIQPAELGDSAMYLCASSRSQETQYFGPGTRLLVL.

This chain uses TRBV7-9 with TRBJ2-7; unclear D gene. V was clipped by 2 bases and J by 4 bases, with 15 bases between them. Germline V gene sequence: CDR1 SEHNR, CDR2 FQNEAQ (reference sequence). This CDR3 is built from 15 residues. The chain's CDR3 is CASSLSGPPSYEQYF. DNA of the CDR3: TGTGCCAGCAGCTTATCCGGACCCCCCTCGTACGAGCAGTACTTC.

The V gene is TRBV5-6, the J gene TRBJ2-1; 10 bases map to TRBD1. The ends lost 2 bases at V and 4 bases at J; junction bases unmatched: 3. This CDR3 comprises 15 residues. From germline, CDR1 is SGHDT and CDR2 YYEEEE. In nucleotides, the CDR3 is TGTGCCAGCAGCTTAGGGACAGGGGCTTACAATGAGCAGTTCTTC. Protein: CASSLGTGAYNEQFF.

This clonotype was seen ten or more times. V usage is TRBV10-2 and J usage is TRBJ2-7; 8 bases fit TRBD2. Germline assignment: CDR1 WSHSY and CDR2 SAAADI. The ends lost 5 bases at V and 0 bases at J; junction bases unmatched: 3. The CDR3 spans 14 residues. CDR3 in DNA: TGCGCCAGCAGTCTAGCGGGCATCTCCTACGAGCAGTACTTC. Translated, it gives CASSLAGISYEQYF.

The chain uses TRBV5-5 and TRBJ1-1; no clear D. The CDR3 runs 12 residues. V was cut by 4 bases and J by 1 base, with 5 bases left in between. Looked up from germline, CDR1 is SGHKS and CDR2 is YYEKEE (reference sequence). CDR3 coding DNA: TGTGCCAGCAGCAACAGGAACACTGAAGCTTTCTTT. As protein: CASSNRNTEAFF.

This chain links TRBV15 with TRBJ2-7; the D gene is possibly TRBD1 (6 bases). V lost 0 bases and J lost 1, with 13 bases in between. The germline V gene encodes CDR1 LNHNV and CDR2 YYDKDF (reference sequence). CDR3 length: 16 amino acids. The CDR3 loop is CATSRDSTGFSYEQYF. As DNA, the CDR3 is TGTGCCACCAGCAGAGATAGTACAGGGTTTTCCTACGAGCAGTACTTC.